The clone carrying this T cell receptor beta chain was recorded many times. What it recognizes is unknown. The data were taken from a study of T cells after yellow fever vaccination. Overall study: Low-cell-number fractions underwent preparation using SMART-Seq v4 Ultra Low Input.

A universal primer site and UMIs were added as TCR cDNA was made by 5'RACE template switching. TCRdb itself ran the 5' RACE reads through MiXCR, one entry per CDR3 protein. This repertoire shows a few hundred thousand distinct CDR3 sequences, 18% found once; its top ten account for 15% to 20%. Study-wide results and caveats: Contamination of FACS-sorted repertoires by abundant clonotypes from the bulk population could occur. At 95% to 98% for CD4 and almost 90% for CD8, most primary-vaccination clones showed up again after the booster.

This sample comprised PBMCs, obtained before the yellow fever booster vaccination. The receptor was isolated from a man between 18 and 35 years old who received the YFV17D yellow fever vaccine.

CDR3: CASSNRGYGYTF. CDR3 coding DNA: TGTGCCAGCAGTAACAGGGGCTATGGCTACACCTTC. The chain recombines TRBV12-3 or TRBV12-4 with TRBJ1-2, with 7 nucleotides matching TRBD1. This CDR3 spans 12 amino acids. V lost 5 bases, J lost 4 bases, and 1 base stayed unmatched.